The subject of this entry is one TCR beta chain. Antigen unknown. TCRdb processed the RT-PCR reads anew with MiXCR; each CDR3 protein has one entry. The sample gives 280,000 or so distinct CDR3 sequences, just over 20% of which show up once; 9.5% to 13% is in the top ten. The V gene's germline CDR1 is SEHNR and CDR2 FQNEAQ (reference sequence). The CDR3 is 16 residues long. J lost 2 bases, V lost 2 bases, and 4 bases had no gene match. This sample was taken from a study of response to subunit inactivated influenza vaccine. Findings of the study overall: The authors suggested that few new T cells are recruited per seasonal influenza vaccination.

The TCR was taken from a man between 50 and 70 years old who received an inactivated influenza vaccine. Sequencing used PBMCs from blood, obtained about 20 months after vaccination. The chain couples TRBV7-9 to TRBJ2-5, with TRBD2 matching 11 bases. Written as DNA, the CDR3 is TGTGCCAGCAGCTTACTAGCGGGGGGATTTCAAGAGACCCAGTACTTC. It translates to CASSLLAGGFQETQYF.